There are a few counts of the clone carrying this T cell receptor (beta chain). The antigen is not known. Germline CDR1 is MNHEY and CDR2 is SVGAGI. Trimming took off 6 bases at V and 1 base at J, with 19 bases between the two ends. The CDR3 covers 18 residues. This record comes from a study of T cells in Graves' hyperthyroidism and ophthalmopathy. Study-wide results and limits: Most thyroid clonotypes that were expanded above 0.001 also turned up in blood.

RNA transcripts yielded amplified TCR beta CDR3 regions. The primer set for the first-round RT-PCR of the TCR CDR3 was HTBI. Via MiXCR, TCRdb re-called the multiplex PCR reads, giving one row per CDR3 protein. Of roughly 500,000 distinct CDR3 sequences listed, over 35% are singletons. This chain joins TRBV6-5 and TRBJ2-6; the D gene is possibly TRBD2 (6 bases). The sequencing input was peripheral blood or thyroid tissue (not recorded which). The receptor's source is an adult woman with Graves' disease, either hyperthyroidism or ophthalmopathy (not recorded which). In DNA form, the CDR3 reads TGTGCCAGCAGCCTAACTCCGGGAGCAAATTCTGGGGCCAACGTCCTGACTTTC. Protein: CASSLTPGANSGANVLTF.